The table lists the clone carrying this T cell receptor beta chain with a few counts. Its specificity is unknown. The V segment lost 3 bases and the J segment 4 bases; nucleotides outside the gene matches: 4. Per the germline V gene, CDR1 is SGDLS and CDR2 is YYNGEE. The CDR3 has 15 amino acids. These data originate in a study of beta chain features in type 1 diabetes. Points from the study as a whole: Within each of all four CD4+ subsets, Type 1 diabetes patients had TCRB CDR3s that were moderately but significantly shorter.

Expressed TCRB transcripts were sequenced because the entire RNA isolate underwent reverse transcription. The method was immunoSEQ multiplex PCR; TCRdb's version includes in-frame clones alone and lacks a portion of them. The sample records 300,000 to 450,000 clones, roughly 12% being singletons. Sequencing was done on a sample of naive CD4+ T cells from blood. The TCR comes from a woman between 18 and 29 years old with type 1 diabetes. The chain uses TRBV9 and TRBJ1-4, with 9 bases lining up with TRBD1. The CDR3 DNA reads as TGTGCCAGCAGCGGAGTGGGACAGGGTAATGAAAAACTGTTTTTT. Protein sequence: CASSGVGQGNEKLFF.